This TCR beta chain comes out of a study of blood T cell repertoires in COVID-19. Background on the study: Sources were T cells, B-cell-depleted T cells, or PBMCs; the material itself was cDNA or gDNA.

The length of the CDR3 is 13 residues. The V end lost 4 bases, the J end lost 5 bases, and 11 bases lay between the germline ends. Germline V lookup: CDR1 MNHEY, CDR2 SMNVEV (reference sequence). TCRdb keeps only in-frame clones here, not all; method: immunoSEQ multiplex PCR. There are approximately 210,000 clones in the sample; about four fifths occur only once, and 7.5% to 8% lies in the top ten. This receptor was obtained from a woman in her 50s with active or convalescent COVID-19. The sequenced sample consisted of peripheral blood. This chain connects TRBV27 to TRBJ2-5, with D unresolved. In DNA, the CDR3 is TGTGCCAGCAGTTCCAACCCCCGGGAGACCCAGTACTTC. Protein product: CASSSNPRETQYF.